This T cell receptor beta chain was sequenced for a study of T cells in Graves' hyperthyroidism and ophthalmopathy. Points from the study as a whole: Blood shared most expanded thyroid clonotypes above 0.001. A median about 6.5 months before onset, the model predicted ophthalmopathy.

This clonotype occurred many times. The antigen is undetermined. Researchers amplified the TCR beta CDR3 regions from RNA transcripts. The study used the HTBI primer set for a first-round RT-PCR of the TCR CDR3. Using its own MiXCR run on the multiplex PCR reads, TCRdb lists one record per CDR3 protein. The sample gives nearly 600,000 distinct CDR3 sequences, roughly 14% of which show up once; around 5.4% is in the top ten. Those patients with uncontrolled infection, other autoimmune disease, pregnancy or lactation were excluded. Source material for PBMCs was more than 9.5 ml fresh peripheral blood. Germline CDR1 SEHNR, CDR2 FQNEAQ (reference sequence). The CDR3 contains 14 residues. V lost 0 bases to trimming and J lost 4 bases; unmatched junction nucleotides: 3.

This chain uses TRBV7-9 with TRBJ2-7; the match to TRBD2 covers 7 bases. This TCR came from a young woman with Graves' hyperthyroidism that later progressed to Graves' ophthalmopathy. The sequencing sample was made of blood. The CDR3 DNA sequence: TGTGCCAGCAGCTTAGCTGCGGGGGAGTACGAGCAGTACTTC. Protein sequence: CASSLAAGEYEQYF.